This record looks at one TCR beta chain sequence and its context. What it binds is unknown. The data derive from a study of HIV-infected patients and healthy controls. For the study at large: All patients had undetectable virus after a further year of therapy, 11 of 16 by the second bleed. Study-wide results and limits: Treated samples reflected only about three months of therapy, arguably too short to observe immune reconstitution. HIV-infected repertoires had significantly higher mean Gini indices than controls, possibly reflecting oligoclonality. In healthy controls, MAIT alpha CDR3s were common; in HIV+ repertoires, severely depleted.

The junction had 3 bases not matched to a gene; V was cut back by 1 base and J by 7 bases. Germline V gene lookup returns CDR1 LGHDT and CDR2 YNNKEL (reference sequence). CDR3 length: 16 residues. Roughly three months, about 14 weeks, into antiretroviral therapy, follow-up blood was collected. No cell fractionation was done, so the repertoire covers all unsorted peripheral blood T cells. Alpha and beta constant-region primers primed reverse transcription of around 540 ng RNA. Each of the alpha and beta chains got its own library through chain-specific third strand synthesis with indices. TCRdb analysed the 5' RACE reads with MiXCR anew, one entry per CDR3 protein. This sample carries about 6,600 distinct CDR3 sequences, more than 9% of them seen once, and the ten largest clones take less than 20%.

The sequencing used blood, collected during antiretroviral therapy. The chain joins TRBV3-1 to TRBJ2-3, with TRBD2 matching 15 bases. The source is an adult with HIV infection. The CDR3 region is CASSQGTSGGGNTQYF. The CDR3 coding sequence is TGTGCCAGCAGCCAAGGGACTAGCGGGGGGGGAAATACGCAGTATTTT.